This TCR beta chain was identified during a study of blood T cell repertoires in COVID-19. Study in general: The analysed material was cDNA or gDNA that came from T cells, B-cell-depleted T cells, or PBMCs.

In terms of age and location, participants ranged from roughly 18 to 100 years and lived in about 25 US areas. Per the study methods: Scientists estimated how many nucleated cells there were by amplifying reference gene primers. Assay: immunoSEQ multiplex PCR; the TCRdb copy retains only in-frame clones and omits some. V, J and clone size derive from that table, while D and trimming were established from the DNA sequence. Of about 160,000 clones in the sample, 80% to 90% are singletons; the top ten hold about 7.7%. This clone was seen only once. The material sequenced was PBMCs or T cells enriched from blood (not recorded which). The origin of this receptor is a man aged 50-60 years who had recovered from COVID-19.

The CDR3 bases are TGTGCCAGCAGCTCTCGACAGATCTCTGGGGCCAACGTCCTGACTTTC. The encoded protein is CASSSRQISGANVLTF. This chain uses TRBV7-3 with TRBJ2-6; perhaps TRBD1 as D (5 bases). The CDR3 has 16 residues. The germline gives CDR1 SGHTA, CDR2 FQGTGA. Trimming removed 4 bases from V and 0 bases from J, with 10 bases in between.